Below are 16 T cell receptor beta chains sequenced from a single sample in a study of blood T cell repertoires in COVID-19. The assay was immunoSEQ multiplex PCR, and TCRdb's table has in-frame clones only and misses some. Of hundreds of thousands of clones in the sample, approximately 78% were seen once. Sequenced material: peripheral blood. Source of these receptors: a woman aged 55-70 years with active or convalescent COVID-19.

This clone has a single count. V usage is TRBV6-2 or TRBV6-3 and J usage is TRBJ2-3; D may be TRBD2 (6 bases). Germline assignment: CDR1 MNHEY and CDR2 SVGEGT. This CDR3 spans 14 amino acids. Trimming stripped 6 bases from V and 6 bases from J, with 16 bases between. The CDR3 region is CASSLGGGGDTQYF. As DNA, the CDR3 is TGTGCCAGCAGCCTCGGGGGAGGCGGTGATACGCAGTATTTT.

This chain uses TRBV3-1 (or the pseudogene TRBV3-2) with TRBJ1-2, with TRBD1 as a possible D gene (5 bases). CDR1 LGHDT and CDR2 YNNKEL come from the germline V gene (reference sequence). Trimming removed 4 bases at V and 6 bases at J, with 18 bases between. The CDR3 sequence is 15 residues long. In DNA form, the CDR3 reads TGTGCCAGCAGCCCCTTTGGGGGGTGTGGGGATGGCTACACCTTC. This translates into CASSPFGGCGDGYTF.

This chain connects TRBV5-8 to TRBJ1-4; tentatively, D is TRBD1 (5 bases). V shed 4 bases and J shed 4 bases, with 14 bases lying between them. The CDR3 has 15 residues. Germline CDR1 is SGHTS and CDR2 is YDEGEE. CDR3 in amino acids: CASSTRTSYNEKLFF. Written as DNA, the CDR3 is TGTGCCAGCAGCACGCGGACAAGCTATAATGAAAAACTGTTTTTT.

The rearrangement uses TRBV6-5 and TRBJ1-4, with D possibly TRBD1 on 6 matching bases. The CDR3 totals 16 residues. V was trimmed by 2 bases and J by 8 bases, leaving 18 bases between them. CDR1 MNHEY and CDR2 SVGAGI come from the germline V gene. The CDR3 region has the DNA TGTGCCAGCAGTTACAACCGACAGGCTCTTAGGGAAAAACTGTTTTTT. Residues: CASSYNRQALREKLFF.

In DNA form, the CDR3 reads TGTGCCATCAGTCCGGCTAGCGGGGGGGCGGATGAGCAGTTCTTC. Translated, it gives CAISPASGGADEQFF. V and J are TRBV10-3 and TRBJ2-1; 12 bases line up with TRBD2. Germline V gene lookup returns CDR1 ENHRY and CDR2 SYGVKD. V lost 5 bases to trimming and J lost 8 bases; unmatched junction nucleotides: 7. The CDR3 consists of 15 residues.

A few counts support this clone. The V gene is TRBV4-1, the J gene TRBJ1-2; a weak D match, TRBD1 (6 bases). From germline, CDR1 is MGHRA and CDR2 YSYEKL. Trimming pared 4 bases from V and 0 bases from J, leaving 12 bases between. This CDR3 spans 15 amino acids. The CDR3 is CASSPPAGANYGYTF. The CDR3 DNA reads as TGCGCCAGCAGCCCACCAGCAGGGGCTAACTATGGCTACACCTTC.

The chain employs TRBV19 and TRBJ1-5; 9 positions agree with TRBD1. This CDR3 is 15 amino acids long. J gave up 9 bases and V 5 bases, and 11 bases lay outside the gene matches. Germline V CDR1 and CDR2: LNHDA, SQIVND (reference sequence). The CDR3 DNA reads TGTGCCAGTAGTCCCATGACAGGGGGGCTGTGGCCCCAGCATTTT. Protein product: CASSPMTGGLWPQHF.

This clone was detected only once. The rearrangement joins TRBV19 to TRBJ1-6; maybe TRBD1 (5 bases). Germline V gives CDR1 LNHDA, CDR2 SQIVND (reference sequence). V lost 7 bases to trimming and J lost 6 bases, with 13 bases between them. CDR3 size: 14 residues. The CDR3 region has the DNA TGTGCCAGTAATCATGCAGGGCTTAATTCACCCCTCCACTTT. Its translation: CASNHAGLNSPLHF.

V is TRBV19 and J is TRBJ1-5; possible D gene TRBD1, 6 bases. CDR1 LNHDA and CDR2 SQIVND come from the germline V gene (reference sequence). The CDR3 extends over 12 amino acids. V was clipped by 10 bases and J by 3 bases, with 10 bases between them. Here the CDR3 DNA reads TGTGCCACCGGGGGGGCCAATCAGCCCCAGCATTTT. Its protein is CATGGANQPQHF.

This sequence joins TRBV19 and TRBJ2-7; D may be TRBD2 (7 bases). CDR3 size: 15 residues. The ends were cut back, 1 base at V and 3 bases at J, with 13 bases in the middle. Germline loops: CDR1 LNHDA, CDR2 SQIVND (reference sequence). The CDR3 loop reads CASSIGGGALYEQYF. Here the CDR3 DNA reads TGTGCCAGTAGTATAGGAGGGGGGGCCCTCTACGAGCAGTACTTC.

The rearrangement links TRBV6-5 to TRBJ2-3; 7 bases are shared with TRBD2. After removal of 5 bases from V and 2 bases from J, the junction contained 4 bases not matched to a gene. The CDR3 loop spans 14 amino acids. CDR1 is MNHEY, CDR2 SVGAGI, per germline. The CDR3 sequence is CASSPSGSTDTQYF. In DNA form, the CDR3 reads TGTGCCAGCAGTCCTAGCGGATCCACAGATACGCAGTATTTT.

The chain links TRBV6-2 or TRBV6-3 to TRBJ1-1; D is undetermined. The CDR3 spans 19 residues. Per the germline V gene, CDR1 is MNHEY and CDR2 is SVGEGT. V was clipped by 6 bases and J by 1 base, with 27 bases between them. DNA for the CDR3: TGTGCCAGCAGCAACGACCGCGGGCCCGGCGGGCTTCGGAACACTGAAGCTTTCTTT. Its translation is CASSNDRGPGGLRNTEAFF.

The CDR3 is CASSFSSGGKETQYF. The CDR3 DNA reads as TGCGCCAGCAGCTTCTCCAGCGGGGGGAAAGAGACCCAGTACTTC. This chain connects TRBV5-1 to TRBJ2-5, with 9 nucleotides matching TRBD2. CDR3 size: 15 residues. Trimming removed 2 bases from V and 3 bases from J; junction bases left unmatched: 5. Germline CDR1 reads SGHRS; CDR2 reads YFSETQ.

The V gene is TRBV2, the J gene TRBJ2-5; the match to TRBD2 covers 9 bases. The CDR3 length is 14 residues. The trim removed 9 bases at V and 5 bases at J, leaving 10 bases unmatched. Germline-derived CDR1 and CDR2 are SNHLY and FYNNEI. Here the CDR3 reads CASRGTSRGETQYF. CDR3 nucleotide sequence: TGTGCCAGTCGAGGGACTAGCCGGGGGGAGACCCAGTACTTC.

Only one count was recorded for this clone. V gene TRBV5-1 combines with J gene TRBJ2-1; 7 positions agree with TRBD1. Germline V CDR1 and CDR2: SGHRS, YFSETQ. V lost 2 bases, J lost 5 bases, and 4 bases stayed unmatched. The CDR3 loop spans 14 amino acids. The CDR3 nucleotides are TGCGCCAGCAGCTTCCGGGACAGCAACAATGAGCAGTTCTTC. Translation gives CASSFRDSNNEQFF.

This chain connects TRBV6-5 to TRBJ2-5; 10 bases are a match to TRBD1. Germline V lookup: CDR1 MNHEY, CDR2 SVGAGI. CDR3 length: 15 residues. V gave up 6 bases and J gave up 4 bases; unmatched junction bases: 8. DNA of the CDR3: TGTGCCAGCAGACCCTGGACAGGGGGAAGAGAGACCCAGTACTTC. Translated, it gives CASRPWTGGRETQYF.